The present entry profiles one T cell receptor (beta chain) with its context. Trimming cost V 0 bases and J 5 bases, with 13 bases left between them. The CDR3 totals 15 residues. Germline V gene lookup returns CDR1 SGHAT and CDR2 FQNNGV. The data were obtained in a study of blood T cell repertoires in COVID-19. Across the whole study: Acute and convalescent COVID-19 specimens originated in the United States, Italy and Spain. PBMCs, B-cell-depleted T cells, or T cells provided the cDNA or gDNA that made up the material.

Seattle participants joined during active infection and were tracked over time. Only in-frame clones appear in the TCRdb table, and some are missing; sequencing was by immunoSEQ multiplex PCR. The table records about 200,000 clones, approximately 78% of them present only once. This TCR was sampled from a woman at least 80 years old with COVID-19, enrolled during active disease. Sequenced: peripheral blood. The rearrangement uses TRBV11-2 and TRBJ2-5; D gene ambiguous. In DNA, the CDR3 is TGTGCCAGCAGCTTAGATCATGGTAGCTTGGAGACCCAGTACTTC. It yields the protein CASSLDHGSLETQYF.